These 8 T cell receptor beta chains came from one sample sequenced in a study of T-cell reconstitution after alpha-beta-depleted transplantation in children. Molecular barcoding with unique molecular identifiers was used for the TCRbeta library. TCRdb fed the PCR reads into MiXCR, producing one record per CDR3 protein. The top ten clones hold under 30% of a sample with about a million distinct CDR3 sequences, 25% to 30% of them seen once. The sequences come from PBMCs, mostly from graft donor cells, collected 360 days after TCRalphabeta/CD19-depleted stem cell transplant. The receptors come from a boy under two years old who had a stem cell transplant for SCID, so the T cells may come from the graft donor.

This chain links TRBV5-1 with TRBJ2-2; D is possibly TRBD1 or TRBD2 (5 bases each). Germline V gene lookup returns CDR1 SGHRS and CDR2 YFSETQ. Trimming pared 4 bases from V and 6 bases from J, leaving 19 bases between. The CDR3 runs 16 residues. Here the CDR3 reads CASSPRDQGLAGELFF. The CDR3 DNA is TGCGCCAGCAGCCCCCGGGACCAGGGTTTGGCCGGGGAGCTGTTTTTT. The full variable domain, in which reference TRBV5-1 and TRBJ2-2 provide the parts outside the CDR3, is KAGVTQTPRYLIKTRGQQVTLSCSPISGHRSVSWYQQTPGQGLQFLFEYFSETQRNKGNFPGRFSGRQFSNSRSEMNVSTLELGDSALYLCASSPRDQGLAGELFFGEGSRLTVL.

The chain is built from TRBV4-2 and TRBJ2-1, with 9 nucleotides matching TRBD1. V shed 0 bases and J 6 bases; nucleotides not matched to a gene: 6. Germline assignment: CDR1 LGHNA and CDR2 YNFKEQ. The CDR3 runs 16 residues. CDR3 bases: TGTGCCAGCAGCCAAGATGACAGGGGGTCAGGCAATGAGCAGTTCTTC. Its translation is CASSQDDRGSGNEQFF.

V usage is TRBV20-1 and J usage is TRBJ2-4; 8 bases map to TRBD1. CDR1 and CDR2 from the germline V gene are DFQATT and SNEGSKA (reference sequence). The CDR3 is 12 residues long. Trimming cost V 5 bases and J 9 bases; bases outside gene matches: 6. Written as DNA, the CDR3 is TGCAGTGCTTCAGACAGGGGAACCATTCAGTACTTC. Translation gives CSASDRGTIQYF.

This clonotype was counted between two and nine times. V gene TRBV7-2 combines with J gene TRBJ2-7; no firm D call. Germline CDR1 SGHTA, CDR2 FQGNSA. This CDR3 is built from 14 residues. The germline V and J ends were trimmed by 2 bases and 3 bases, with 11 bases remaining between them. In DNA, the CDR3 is TGTGCCAGCAGCTTATCCAGGCTGAACTACGAGCAGTACTTC. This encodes CASSLSRLNYEQYF.

This CDR3 is CSGRLADQPGNEQFF. The CDR3 DNA follows: TGCAGCGGGAGACTAGCGGACCAACCTGGGAATGAGCAGTTCTTC. The rearrangement links TRBV29-1 to TRBJ2-1, with 9 bases matching TRBD2. The germline gives CDR1 SQVTM, CDR2 ANQGSEA. The V and J ends lost 7 bases and 7 bases, in that order; junction bases with no gene match: 14. There are 15 residues in the CDR3.

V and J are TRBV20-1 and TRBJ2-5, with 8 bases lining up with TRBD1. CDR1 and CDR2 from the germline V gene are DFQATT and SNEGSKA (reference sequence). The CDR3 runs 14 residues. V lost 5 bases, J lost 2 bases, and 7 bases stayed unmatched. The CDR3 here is CSAAGTGVQETQYF. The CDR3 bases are TGCAGTGCTGCTGGGACAGGCGTACAAGAGACCCAGTACTTC.

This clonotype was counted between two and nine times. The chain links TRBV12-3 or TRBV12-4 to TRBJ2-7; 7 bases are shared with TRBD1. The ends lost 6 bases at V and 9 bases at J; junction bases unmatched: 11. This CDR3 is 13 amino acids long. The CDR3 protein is CASSLSRQGWQYF. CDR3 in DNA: TGTGCCAGCAGCCTCTCTCGACAGGGATGGCAGTACTTC.

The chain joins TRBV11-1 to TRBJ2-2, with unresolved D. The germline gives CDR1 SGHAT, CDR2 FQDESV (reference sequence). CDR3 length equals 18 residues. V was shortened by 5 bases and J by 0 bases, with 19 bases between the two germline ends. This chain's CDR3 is CASSTVFKGRSNTGELFF. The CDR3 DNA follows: TGTGCCAGCAGCACCGTGTTTAAAGGACGGTCGAACACCGGGGAGCTGTTTTTT.